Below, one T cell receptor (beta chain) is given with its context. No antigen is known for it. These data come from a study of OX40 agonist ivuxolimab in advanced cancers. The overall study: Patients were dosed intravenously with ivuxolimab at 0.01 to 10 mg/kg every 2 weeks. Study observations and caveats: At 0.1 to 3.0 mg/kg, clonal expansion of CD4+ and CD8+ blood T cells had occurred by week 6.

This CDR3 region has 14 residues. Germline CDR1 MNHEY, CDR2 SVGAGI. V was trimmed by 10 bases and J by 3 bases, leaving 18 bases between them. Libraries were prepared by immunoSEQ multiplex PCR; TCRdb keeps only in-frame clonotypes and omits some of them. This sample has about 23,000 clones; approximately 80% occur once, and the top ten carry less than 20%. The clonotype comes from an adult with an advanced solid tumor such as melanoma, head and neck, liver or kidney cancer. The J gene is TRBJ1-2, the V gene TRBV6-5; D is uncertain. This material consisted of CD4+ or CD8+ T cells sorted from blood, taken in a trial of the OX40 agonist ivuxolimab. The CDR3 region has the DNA TGTGCCATCCTACGGTTAGTTGGGCACTATGGCTACACCTTC. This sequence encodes CAILRLVGHYGYTF.